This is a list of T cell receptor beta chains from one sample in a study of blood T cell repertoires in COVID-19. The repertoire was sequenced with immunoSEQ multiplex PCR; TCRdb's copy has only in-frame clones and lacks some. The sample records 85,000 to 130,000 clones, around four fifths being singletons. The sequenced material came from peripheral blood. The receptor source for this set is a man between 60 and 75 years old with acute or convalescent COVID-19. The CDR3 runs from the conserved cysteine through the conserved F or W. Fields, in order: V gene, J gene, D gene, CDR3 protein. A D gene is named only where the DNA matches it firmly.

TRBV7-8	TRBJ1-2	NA	CASSPSSGGYTF
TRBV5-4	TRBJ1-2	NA	CASSSAGLREGYTF
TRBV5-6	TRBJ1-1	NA	CASSPYGTPVSEAFF
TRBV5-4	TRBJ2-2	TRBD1	CASSTGGSTGELFF
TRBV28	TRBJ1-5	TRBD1	CASSLIPGTGGPFSVVDQPQHF
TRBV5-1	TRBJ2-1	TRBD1	CASSFGTGRGNEQFF
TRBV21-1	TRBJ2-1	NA	CASASGSVFHEQFF
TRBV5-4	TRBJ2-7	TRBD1	CATTPEPGQGHEQYF
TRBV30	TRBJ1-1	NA	CAWSVKQGTEAFF
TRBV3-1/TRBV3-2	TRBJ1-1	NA	CASSLFSDTEAFF
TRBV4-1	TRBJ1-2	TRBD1	CASSQEALDRGESVDGYTF
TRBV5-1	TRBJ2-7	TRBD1	CASSAISGGRSYEQYF
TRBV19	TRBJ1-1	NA	CASSIRGPTQEAFF
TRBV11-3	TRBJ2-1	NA	CASSDIRTEQFF
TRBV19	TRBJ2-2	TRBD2	CASSIGRLAGVSGELFF
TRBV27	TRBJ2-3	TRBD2	CASTPFWTSGRAPDTQYF
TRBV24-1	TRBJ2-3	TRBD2	CATQSGKISTDTQYF
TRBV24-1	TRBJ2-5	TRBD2	CATSDPLAGGETQYF
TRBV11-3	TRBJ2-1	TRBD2	CASSLDLAGAGNEQFF
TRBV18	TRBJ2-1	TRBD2	CASSPTSGRVTYNEQFF
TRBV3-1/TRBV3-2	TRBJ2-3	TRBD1	CASSPWTGNTDTQYF
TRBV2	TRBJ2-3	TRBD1	CASTRDRGTDTQYF
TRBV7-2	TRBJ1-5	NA	CASSATGEAQHF
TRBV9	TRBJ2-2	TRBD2	CASSPLAGEVAGELFF
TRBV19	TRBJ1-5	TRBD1	CASGWEAGGPNQPQHF
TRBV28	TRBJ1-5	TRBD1	CASRYREQGAREPQHF
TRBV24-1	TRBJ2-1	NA	CATSDTITGTYNEQFF
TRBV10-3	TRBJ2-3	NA	CAISGFQGVITDTQYF